This T cell receptor beta chain was profiled in a study of technical replicates of blood from several donors. The CDR3 extends over 15 amino acids. From germline, CDR1 is PRHDT and CDR2 FYEKMQ (reference sequence). The germline V and J ends were trimmed by 3 bases and 2 bases, with 10 bases remaining between them. Clones were read by immunoSEQ multiplex PCR, and TCRdb kept only the in-frame ones, dropping some. The data show approximately 70,000 clones, 95% to 98% seen once. This chain links TRBV13 with TRBJ2-2; tentatively, D is TRBD2 (5 bases). The sample comprised T cells isolated from PBMCs. This TCR came from a human donor in good health. The CDR3 protein is CASSFWRVNTGELFF. The CDR3 DNA reads TGTGCCAGCAGCTTTTGGCGGGTTAACACCGGGGAGCTGTTTTTT.